The next 10 T cell receptor beta chains were all read from a single sample in a study of T-cell reconstitution after alpha-beta-depleted transplantation in children. The TCRbeta library incorporated unique molecular identifiers. TCRdb analysed the PCR reads with MiXCR anew, one entry per CDR3 protein. The sample has 640,000 or so distinct CDR3 sequences, 16% seen once. The sample in question was PBMCs from the stem cell graft donor, obtained from the stem cell graft. The receptors were gathered from a human donor who donated a stem cell graft to a child with acute myeloid leukemia.

This chain joins TRBV4-3 and TRBJ2-1; tentative D call: TRBD1 (7 bases). Trimming cost V 2 bases and J 8 bases, with 22 bases left between them. The germline V gene has CDR1 LGHNA and CDR2 YSLEER. This CDR3 contains 17 residues. CDR3 protein: CASSQSSGGSRGDEQFF. CDR3 sequence (DNA): TGCGCCAGCAGCCAAAGCTCAGGGGGGTCAAGGGGCGATGAGCAGTTCTTC.

CDR3 sequence reads: CASSEALWVAQDEQFF. DNA of the CDR3: TGTGCCAGCAGTGAAGCGCTCTGGGTAGCGCAGGATGAGCAGTTCTTC. The V call is TRBV2, the J call TRBJ2-1, with D maybe TRBD2 (5 bases). CDR3 size: 16 residues. Germline V gives CDR1 SNHLY, CDR2 FYNNEI. V shed 0 bases and J shed 8 bases, with 17 bases lying between them.

This clonotype has just a few counts. Here the CDR3 DNA reads TGTGCCAGCAGCTTAGGGAGGACTAGCGAAGCGCAGTATTTT. It specifies CASSLGRTSEAQYF. The V call is TRBV7-2, the J call TRBJ2-3; 9 bases are shared with TRBD2. After removal of 1 base from V and 10 bases from J, the junction contained 6 bases not matched to a gene. The CDR3 extends over 14 amino acids. Germline CDR1 is SGHTA and CDR2 is FQGNSA.

The chain combines TRBV24-1 with TRBJ2-1; 9 bases line up with TRBD2. CDR1 and CDR2 (germline): KGHDR, SFDVKD. V lost 4 bases to trimming and J lost 9 bases; unmatched junction nucleotides: 9. This CDR3 region has 15 residues. This chain's CDR3 is CATSEAGTSPVEQFF. The CDR3 DNA follows: TGTGCCACCAGTGAAGCCGGGACTAGCCCGGTTGAGCAGTTCTTC.

This clonotype was seen many times. The gene calls are TRBV20-1 and TRBJ1-1; D remains unclear. CDR3 length: 15 residues. V lost 0 bases and J lost 8, with 19 bases in between. Germline V lookup: CDR1 DFQATT, CDR2 SNEGSKA (reference sequence). CDR3 amino acids: CSARDLIMAGPEAFF. In DNA, the CDR3 is TGCAGTGCTAGAGATTTGATTATGGCAGGACCCGAAGCTTTCTTT.

V usage is TRBV7-9 and J usage is TRBJ2-7; the match to TRBD2 covers 12 bases. With 4 bases clipped from V and 6 bases from J, the junction kept 10 bases outside the gene matches. This CDR3 is built from 16 residues. In germline, CDR1 is SEHNR, CDR2 FQNEAQ (reference sequence). The CDR3 coding sequence is TGTGCCAGCAGCTCTAGCGGGGGGGCGCTGAGCTCCGAGCAGTACTTC. This encodes CASSSSGGALSSEQYF. Full variable domain (remainder filled in from reference TRBV7-9 and TRBJ2-7): DTGVSQNPRHKITKRGQNVTFRCDPISEHNRLYWYRQTLGQGPEFLTYFQNEAQLEKSRLLSDRFSAERPKGSFSTLEIQRTEQGDSAMYLCASSSSGGALSSEQYFGPGTRLTVT.

This clonotype was seen at least ten times. The rearrangement uses TRBV7-2 and TRBJ1-5; D gene ambiguous. V was trimmed by 1 base and J by 6 bases, leaving 4 bases between them. Germline CDR1 reads SGHTA; CDR2 reads FQGNSA. The CDR3 length is 12 residues. The CDR3 DNA reads TGTGCCAGCAGCTTAGTCGGTCAGCCCCAGCATTTT. This encodes CASSLVGQPQHF.

This sequence joins TRBV7-3 and TRBJ2-1; D uncertain. The V end lost 3 bases, the J end lost 6 bases, and 9 bases lay between the germline ends. Germline CDR1 and CDR2: SGHTA and FQGTGA. This CDR3 comprises 13 residues. The DNA of the CDR3 is TGTGCCAGCAGCTTTCTGAACAGCAATGAGCAGTTCTTC. Protein: CASSFLNSNEQFF.

Ten or more counts support this clonotype. This chain connects TRBV20-1 to TRBJ1-1; D gene unclear. The germline V gene encodes CDR1 DFQATT and CDR2 SNEGSKA (reference sequence). Trimming cost V 6 bases and J 8 bases, with 19 bases left between them. The CDR3 length is 13 residues. The CDR3 sequence: CSANLGSAQEAFF. As DNA, the CDR3 is TGCAGTGCAAACCTTGGCTCGGCGCAGGAAGCTTTCTTT.

This clonotype was seen ten or more times. V and J are TRBV20-1 and TRBJ2-1, with TRBD2 identical over 10 bases. After removal of 0 bases from V and 0 bases from J, the junction contained 11 bases not matched to a gene. Germline values: CDR1 DFQATT, CDR2 SNEGSKA (reference sequence). This CDR3 region has 19 residues. The CDR3 here is CSAREAGLASKSSYNEQFF. DNA of the CDR3: TGCAGTGCTAGAGAAGCGGGACTAGCGTCCAAGAGCTCCTACAATGAGCAGTTCTTC.